Only one count was recorded for the clone carrying this T cell receptor (beta chain). Template switching added a universal primer binding site, and final cDNA carried unique molecular identifiers. TCRdb re-derived calls from the 5' RACE reads in MiXCR, one entry per CDR3 protein. This sample yields 310,000 or so distinct CDR3 sequences, of which 8% to 9% are seen a single time; less than 2.5% belongs to the top ten. The sample originates from a study of identical twins. Germline lookup yields CDR1 SGHKS and CDR2 YYEKEE (reference sequence). V was shortened by 2 bases and J by 2 bases, with 6 bases between the two germline ends. The CDR3 spans 13 residues. In addition, the sample was reused for a study of yellow fever vaccine responses in identical twins. As reported in that work: Among the twins, the vaccine T cell response reportedly seemed partly convergent and partly personalized.

Sequencing was performed on memory (CD45RO+) T cells sorted from blood. This chain connects TRBV5-5 to TRBJ2-3; D gene uncertain. This sequence was found in a woman aged 18-29 years in good health. CDR3 nucleotides: TGTGCCAGCAGCTTTTCTAACACAGATACGCAGTATTTT. This codes for CASSFSNTDTQYF.